These 31 T cell receptor beta chains originate from one sample sequenced in a study of blood T cells in healthy people across ages. Then a second PCR, running roughly 7 to 11 cycles, was carried out with a sample-barcoded 5' primer and a J-beta primer mix. Each CDR3 protein gets one entry after TCRdb re-called the 5' RACE reads with MiXCR. Among some 700,000 distinct CDR3 sequences listed, 22% were seen once. Sample: blood. The origin of the receptors is a man aged 65 to 79 in good health.

The J gene is TRBJ1-1, the V gene TRBV20-1; D remains ambiguous. Trimming pared 5 bases from V and 5 bases from J, leaving 9 bases between. Looked up from germline, CDR1 is DFQATT and CDR2 is SNEGSKA (reference sequence). This CDR3 region has 11 residues. CDR3: CSAYLSTEAFF. The CDR3 nucleotides are TGCAGTGCTTACCTCTCTACTGAAGCTTTCTTT.

The chain employs TRBV6-4 and TRBJ2-1; no reliable D call. V lost 0 bases, J lost 5 bases, and 11 bases lay in between. This CDR3 spans 15 amino acids. Per the germline V gene, CDR1 is MRHNA and CDR2 is SNTAGT. The CDR3 nucleotides are TGTGCCAGCAGTGACTCTTCAAAGGCCAACAATGAGCAGTTCTTC. Its translation is CASSDSSKANNEQFF.

The chain recombines TRBV20-1 with TRBJ2-5; D gene ambiguous. The CDR3 contains 11 residues. V lost 5 bases and J 11 bases, leaving 15 bases between the germline ends. Germline V gives CDR1 DFQATT, CDR2 SNEGSKA (reference sequence). CDR3 residues: CSALFWAEQYF. The DNA for the CDR3 is TGCAGTGCTCTTTTCTGGGCTGAGCAGTACTTC.

This clonotype has just a few counts. This chain uses TRBV7-2 with TRBJ1-3, with D perhaps matching TRBD1 (5 bases). Germline lookup yields CDR1 SGHTA and CDR2 FQGNSA. This CDR3 is built from 15 residues. V was cut by 4 bases and J by 4 bases, with 14 bases left in between. CDR3 DNA sequence: TGTGCCAGCAGCTCCGCCGGGACTATCGGAAACACCATATATTTT. This gives the protein CASSSAGTIGNTIYF.

This clonotype was observed at least ten times. The CDR3 reads CASSPGQVGAYEQYF. The CDR3, as DNA: TGTGCCAGCAGTCCGGGACAGGTAGGGGCCTACGAGCAGTACTTC. The V gene is TRBV12-3 or TRBV12-4, the J gene TRBJ2-7, with 8 bases matching TRBD1. The CDR3 length is 15 residues. After removal of 5 bases from V and 2 bases from J, the junction contained 8 bases not matched to a gene.

This chain joins TRBV6-5 and TRBJ2-1, with TRBD1 as a possible D gene (5 bases). The V gene's germline CDR1 is MNHEY and CDR2 SVGAGI. Trimming removed 6 bases from V and 12 bases from J, with 15 bases in between. The CDR3 extends over 12 amino acids. The CDR3 spells CASRTPQVVQFF. As DNA, the CDR3 is TGTGCCAGCAGGACACCACAGGTCGTGCAGTTCTTC.

The J gene is TRBJ2-7, the V gene TRBV24-1, with D perhaps matching TRBD1 or TRBD2 (6 bases each). The CDR3 sequence is 15 residues long. The V gene's germline CDR1 is KGHDR and CDR2 SFDVKD. The V gene lost 0 bases and the J gene lost 2 bases, with 10 bases spanning the gap. CDR3 sequence: CATSDLRGTPYEQYV. In DNA form, the CDR3 reads TGTGCCACCAGTGATTTGAGGGGGACTCCCTACGAGCAGTACGTC.

The genes are TRBV27 and TRBJ1-4; no definite D call. There are 14 residues in the CDR3. Trimming took 2 bases from V and 5 from J, leaving 9 bases between them. Germline V gene data show CDR1 as MNHEY and CDR2 as SMNVEV (reference sequence). The CDR3 DNA follows: TGTGCCAGCAGTTTAGTTGGACGGAATGAAAAACTGTTTTTT. Encoded protein: CASSLVGRNEKLFF.

This sequence joins TRBV11-1 and TRBJ2-3; 8 nucleotides match TRBD2. Germline assignment: CDR1 SGHAT and CDR2 FQDESV (reference sequence). The V gene end was trimmed by 6 bases and the J gene end by 6 bases; junction bases not matched to a gene: 14. The CDR3 contains 16 residues. CDR3 DNA: TGTGCCAGCAGGTGGACAACTGGCGGGGGGCCTGATACGCAGTATTTT. It codes for CASRWTTGGGPDTQYF. The full variable domain, its missing parts supplied by reference TRBV11-1 and TRBJ2-3, is EAEVAQSPRYKITEKSQAVAFWCDPISGHATLYWYRQILGQGPELLVQFQDESVVDDSQLPKDRFSAERLKGVDSTLKIQPAELGDSAMYLCASRWTTGGGPDTQYFGPGTRLTVL.

This clonotype came up a few times. The gene calls are TRBV6-1 and TRBJ2-3; 9 nucleotides agree with TRBD2. The CDR3 totals 15 residues. Germline V gives CDR1 MNHNS, CDR2 SASEGT. J lost 4 bases, V lost 2 bases, and 4 bases had no gene match. CDR3 region: CASSEYLAGPDTQYF. DNA for the CDR3: TGTGCCAGCAGTGAATACCTAGCGGGGCCAGATACGCAGTATTTT.

In this sample, this clonotype turned up a few times. The gene calls are TRBV7-2 and TRBJ2-1; D is unresolved. Germline loops: CDR1 SGHTA, CDR2 FQGNSA. The CDR3 is 15 amino acids. The germline V and J ends were trimmed by 0 bases and 10 bases, with 16 bases remaining between them. CDR3 amino acids: CASSLALTVGREQFF. CDR3 bases: TGTGCCAGCAGCTTAGCCCTTACGGTGGGTCGGGAGCAGTTCTTC.

The table lists this clonotype with a count of one. The chain has TRBV18 and TRBJ2-3; 10 positions match TRBD2. Trimming took 5 bases from V and 2 from J; bases not matched to a gene: 10. Germline-derived CDR1 and CDR2 are KGHSH and LQKENI. The CDR3 has 17 amino acids. CDR3 residues: CASSTQPGLAPTDTQYF. The CDR3 coding sequence is TGTGCCAGCTCAACACAGCCGGGACTAGCGCCCACAGATACGCAGTATTTT.

The chain has TRBV4-1 and TRBJ2-1; 13 bases map to TRBD2. Unmatched junction bases numbered 9, after V lost 0 bases and J lost 1 base. Germline V gives CDR1 MGHRA, CDR2 YSYEKL. CDR3 length: 20 residues. For the CDR3, the DNA is TGCGCCAGCAGCCAAGATAGGAAACTAGCGGGGGGGCTGTCCTACAATGAGCAGTTCTTC. Translating it yields CASSQDRKLAGGLSYNEQFF.

The J gene is TRBJ1-4, the V gene TRBV6-5, with a tentative D call TRBD1 (5 bases). V shed 5 bases and J shed 8 bases, with 12 bases lying between them. In germline, CDR1 is MNHEY, CDR2 SVGAGI. This CDR3 comprises 13 residues. The CDR3 coding sequence is TGTGCCAGCAGTGGGGACCAGGACGAAAAACTGTTTTTT. Translated: CASSGDQDEKLFF.

In regard to this clonotype: An end of the junction does not agree with germline; a read error may underlie this. J is TRBJ2-1 and V is TRBV7-9, with 12 bases fitting TRBD2. CDR3 size: 18 residues. Germline values: CDR1 SEHNR, CDR2 FQNEAQ (reference sequence). In nucleotides, the CDR3 is TGTGCCAGCAGCTTAGTTGGCCTAGCGGGAGGGGTATACAATGAGCAGCTCTTC. Residues: CASSLVGLAGGVYNEQLF.

The V and J genes are TRBV29-1 and TRBJ1-1, with D perhaps matching TRBD1 (5 bases). The germline gives CDR1 SQVTM, CDR2 ANQGSEA. The CDR3 is 13 amino acids. CDR3 nucleotides: TGCGGCGCCTGCGGGGCCCCGGGGACTGAAGCTTTCTTT. Translating it yields CGACGAPGTEAFF. Looking up the rest from reference TRBV29-1 and TRBJ1-1 gives the full variable domain: SAVISQKPSRDICQRGTSLTIQCQVDSQVTMMFWYRQQPGQSLTLIATANQGSEATYESGFVIDKFPISRPNLTFSTLTVSNMSPEDSSIYLCGACGAPGTEAFFGQGTRLTVV.

The chain has TRBV12-3 or TRBV12-4 and TRBJ1-1; maybe TRBD1 (6 bases). V was clipped by 5 bases and J by 5 bases, with 18 bases between them. The CDR3 consists of 15 residues. The CDR3: CASSPGWGGRTEAFF. The CDR3 bases are TGTGCCAGCAGTCCGGGGTGGGGGGGGCGGACTGAAGCTTTCTTT.

The rearrangement joins TRBV10-3 to TRBJ2-5; 9 nucleotides agree with TRBD1. The CDR3 sequence is 18 residues long. The germline CDR1 and CDR2 sequences are ENHRY and SYGVKD. J lost 2 bases, V lost 6 bases, and 16 bases had no gene match. The CDR3 region is CAIRTPKTGGPDQETQYF. As DNA, the CDR3 is TGTGCCATCAGGACCCCTAAGACAGGGGGTCCCGATCAAGAGACCCAGTACTTC.

The V call is TRBV29-1, the J call TRBJ2-7; D gene unclear. The J call may be mistaken, given a closer DNA end match to TRBJ2-1. Germline V gene lookup returns CDR1 SQVTM and CDR2 ANQGSEA. The CDR3 totals 14 residues. The CDR3 is CSVGVSPRWNEQFF. The CDR3 coding sequence is TGCAGCGTTGGAGTAAGCCCAAGGTGGAATGAGCAGTTCTTC.

The chain combines TRBV3-1 with TRBJ2-7, with D perhaps matching TRBD1 (5 bases). The DNA end is a closer match to TRBJ2-5, so the J assignment may be wrong. Germline-derived CDR1 and CDR2 are LGHDT and YNNKEL (reference sequence). This CDR3 spans 13 amino acids. The CDR3 protein is CASSQGGSETQYF. The CDR3 coding sequence is TGTGCCAGCAGCCAAGGGGGCTCAGAGACCCAGTACTTC.

This sequence joins TRBV15 and TRBJ2-7, with 10 nucleotides matching TRBD2. Gene TRBJ2-1 matches the end of the DNA better, so the J call may be wrong. This CDR3 has 15 amino acids. Germline CDR1 is LNHNV and CDR2 is YYDKDF (reference sequence). The CDR3 nucleotides read TGTGCCACCAGCAGAGATCGGTTAGCGGGAGGTGAGCAGTTCTTC. This encodes CATSRDRLAGGEQFF.

The J gene is TRBJ2-3, the V gene TRBV7-6; unclear D gene. Germline assignment: CDR1 SGHVS and CDR2 FNYEAQ. With 3 bases removed from V and 5 bases from J, the gap between germline ends came to 6 bases. The CDR3 covers 12 residues. CDR3 amino acids: CASSFRKDTQYF. For the CDR3, the DNA is TGTGCCAGCAGCTTCCGAAAAGATACGCAGTATTTT. The full variable domain, its missing parts supplied by reference TRBV7-6 and TRBJ2-3, is GAGVSQSPRYKVTKRGQDVALRCDPISGHVSLYWYRQALGQGPEFLTYFNYEAQQDKSGLPNDRFSAERPEGSISTLTIQRTEQRDSAMYRCASSFRKDTQYFGPGTRLTVL.

This rearrangement joins TRBV10-1 to TRBJ2-2; D is undetermined. V shed 3 bases and J shed 0 bases, with 5 bases lying between them. Per the germline V gene, CDR1 is WNHNN and CDR2 is SYGVQD (reference sequence). The CDR3 totals 14 residues. The CDR3 DNA follows: TGCGCCAGCAGTGACGGGCCGAACACCGGGGAGCTGTTTTTT. This sequence encodes CASSDGPNTGELFF.

This clonotype occurred a few times. The CDR3 spells CASSLKPSGTGELFF. The CDR3 DNA reads TGTGCCAGCAGTTTAAAACCTAGCGGGACCGGGGAGCTGTTTTTT. The V gene is TRBV27, the J gene TRBJ2-2, with TRBD2 matching over 8 bases. The V gene end was trimmed by 2 bases and the J gene end by 5 bases; junction bases not matched to a gene: 4. CDR3 length: 15 residues. Germline V gene lookup returns CDR1 MNHEY and CDR2 SMNVEV (reference sequence).

In its sample, this clonotype was seen a few times. The chain is built from TRBV14 and TRBJ1-1, with 8 bases aligning to TRBD1. This CDR3 contains 14 residues. CDR1 is SGHDN, CDR2 FVKESK, per germline. V shed 2 bases and J 8 bases; nucleotides not matched to a gene: 7. In DNA, the CDR3 is TGTGCCAGCAGCCAACGGCCCAGGGGGCGCGAAGCTTTCTTT. Translation gives CASSQRPRGREAFF.

This clonotype was picked up a small number of times. The J gene is TRBJ2-5, the V gene TRBV12-3 or TRBV12-4; D unclear. CDR3 length: 14 amino acids. The V and J ends lost 5 bases and 5 bases respectively, with 15 bases between them. The CDR3 region is CASSPGRRWETQYF. Written as DNA, the CDR3 is TGTGCCAGCAGTCCCGGGCGCCGTTGGGAGACCCAGTACTTC.

On this clonotype: The junction departs from germline at one end; a sequencing error may be responsible. The chain has TRBV29-1 and TRBJ2-3, with 9 bases that match TRBD1. This CDR3 spans 13 amino acids. CDR1 is SQVTM and CDR2 is ANQGSEA in the germline V gene. The CDR3 is CGVDGQGTETQYF. Here the CDR3 DNA reads TGCGGCGTTGATGGACAGGGGACGGAGACCCAGTACTTT.

J is TRBJ2-7 and V is TRBV6-2 or TRBV6-3; TRBD1 matches at 12 bases. This CDR3 is built from 15 residues. The germline CDR1 and CDR2 sequences are MNHEY and SVGEGT. The trim removed 2 bases at V and 6 bases at J, leaving 5 bases unmatched. CDR3 sequence: CASSYQPGQGAEQYF. As DNA, the CDR3 is TGTGCCAGCAGTTACCAACCGGGACAGGGGGCCGAGCAGTACTTC.

This clonotype was observed at least ten times. The rearrangement joins TRBV5-1 to TRBJ1-2, with D tentatively TRBD1 (5 bases). From germline, CDR1 is SGHRS and CDR2 YFSETQ. The CDR3 has 18 residues. Deletions cut 0 bases from V and 0 bases from J, with 18 bases between. Written as DNA, the CDR3 is TGCGCCAGCAGCTTGGAGGGGCTTAACAGCCCCACTAACTATGGCTACACCTTC. The encoded protein is CASSLEGLNSPTNYGYTF.

This rearrangement joins TRBV7-2 to TRBJ2-1, with TRBD2 identical over 8 bases. Judging by the DNA end, TRBJ2-5 fits better; the J call may be wrong. The CDR3 runs 14 residues. Germline V lookup: CDR1 SGHTA, CDR2 FQGNSA. The CDR3 reads CASSYIAGLETQYF. The CDR3 bases are TGTGCCAGCAGCTACATAGCGGGACTCGAGACCCAGTACTTC.

This clonotype came up a few times. The chain carries TRBV29-1 and TRBJ2-1; D is unresolved. Germline loops: CDR1 SQVTM, CDR2 ANQGSEA. The CDR3 length is 11 residues. V dropped 4 bases and J dropped 10 bases, with 11 bases sitting between them. CDR3 sequence: CSVGWVGEQFF. CDR3 sequence (DNA): TGCAGCGTTGGATGGGTTGGCGAGCAGTTCTTC.